The rows below give T cell receptor beta chains drawn from one sample of a study of cytomegalovirus exposure and HLA in healthy donors. The protocol was immunoSEQ multiplex PCR, while the TCRdb copy is restricted to in-frame clones and leaves out a portion. The sample lists about 100,000 clones, roughly 79% occurring once. Sequencing used PBMCs. These TCRs come from a woman aged 40-49 years in good health and CMV-seronegative. Both conserved end residues are part of each CDR3. Each record gives: D gene, V gene, CDR3 length, J gene, clone size, CDR3 protein, CDR3 DNA. D genes are given only for firm matches. The listing skips clone size in some rows; elsewhere it reads once, few, many or a size class.

TRBD1	TRBV4-3	17	TRBJ1-1	.	CASSQVGSGTGYTEAFF	TGCGCCAGCAGCCAAGTTGGGTCAGGGACAGGGTACACTGAAGCTTTCTTT
.	TRBV7-2	15	TRBJ2-7	few	CASSLGQGGSAAQYF	TGTGCCAGCAGCTTAGGACAGGGAGGTTCTGCTGCGCAGTACTTC
.	TRBV5-1	16	TRBJ1-6	.	CASSLSGTPYNSPLHF	TGCGCCAGCAGCTTGTCAGGAACCCCCTATAATTCACCCCTCCACTTT
.	TRBV7-8	12	TRBJ2-1	.	CATQGGGNEQFF	TGTGCCACCCAGGGGGGTGGCAATGAGCAGTTCTTC
.	TRBV7-2	13	TRBJ2-5	.	CASSLVRGETQYF	TGTGCCAGCAGCTTAGTCAGGGGTGAGACCCAGTACTTC
TRBD2	TRBV28	15	TRBJ2-7	.	CASSLSWTSGNEQYF	TGTGCCAGCAGTTTATCCTGGACTAGCGGCAACGAGCAGTACTTC
.	TRBV27	13	TRBJ1-2	.	CASSYYRNYGYTF	TGTGCCAGCAGTTACTACAGGAACTATGGCTACACCTTC
.	TRBV7-2	12	TRBJ1-6	.	CASSFLNSPLHF	TGTGCCAGCAGCTTCCTAAATTCACCCCTCCACTTT
.	TRBV7-3	16	TRBJ1-1	.	CASSSGGGLRYTEAFF	TGTGCCAGCAGCTCCGGGGGGGGTCTCAGATACACTGAAGCTTTCTTT
.	TRBV5-1	15	TRBJ1-1	.	CASSLGGRQNTEAFF	TGCGCCAGCAGCTTGGGTGGCAGGCAAAACACTGAAGCTTTCTTT
.	TRBV5-8	17	TRBJ1-6	.	CASSFSGHRVDNSPLHF	TGTGCCAGCAGCTTCTCAGGACATCGGGTAGATAATTCACCCCTCCACTTT
TRBD1	TRBV5-6	14	TRBJ1-4	few	CASRRAGGREKLFF	TGTGCCAGCAGACGCGCAGGGGGTCGAGAAAAACTGTTTTTT
.	TRBV29-1	14	TRBJ1-2	.	CSVEVNNRVGGYTF	TGCAGCGTTGAAGTCAATAACAGGGTCGGTGGCTACACCTTC
TRBD1	TRBV7-2	16	TRBJ1-1	.	CASSFGLGQGNTEAFF	TGTGCCAGCAGCTTTGGTTTGGGACAGGGGAACACTGAAGCTTTCTTT
.	TRBV5-5	15	TRBJ2-7	.	CASSLVSGWSYEQYF	TGTGCCAGCAGCTTGGTTTCAGGGTGGTCCTACGAGCAGTACTTC
.	TRBV30	13	TRBJ1-4	.	CAWTGGADEKLFF	TGTGCCTGGACGGGAGGTGCAGATGAAAAACTGTTTTTT
.	TRBV7-9	10	TRBJ2-7	few	CASGGTEQYF	TGTGCCAGCGGAGGGACCGAGCAGTACTTC
.	TRBV4-2	14	TRBJ1-2	.	CASSQDYGTYGYTF	TGTGCCAGCAGCCAAGACTATGGGACTTATGGCTACACCTTC
.	TRBV29-1	12	TRBJ2-5	.	CSVEEGGETQYF	TGCAGCGTTGAAGAAGGAGGGGAGACCCAGTACTTC
.	TRBV30	15	TRBJ2-7	.	CAWSATQWRDYEQYF	TGTGCCTGGAGTGCTACACAGTGGCGGGACTACGAGCAGTACTTC
TRBD2	TRBV4-1	17	TRBJ2-2	once	CASSQDLGSGGAGELFF	TGCGCCAGCAGCCAAGATCTTGGTAGCGGGGGGGCCGGGGAGCTGTTTTTT
TRBD2	TRBV6-5	15	TRBJ2-1	.	CASTLYSGGAHEQFF	TGTGCCAGCACTCTATATAGCGGGGGGGCTCATGAGCAGTTCTTC
.	TRBV7-9	11	TRBJ1-1	few	CASSLFSEAFF	TGTGCCAGCAGCTTATTCTCTGAAGCTTTCTTT
.	TRBV15	14	TRBJ1-5	.	CATSREVLAGPQHF	TGTGCCACCAGCAGAGAAGTCCTAGCGGGGCCCCAGCATTTT
TRBD1	TRBV5-6	14	TRBJ1-1	.	CASSLGGDSPEAFF	TGTGCCAGCAGCTTGGGGGGGGACAGCCCTGAAGCTTTCTTT
TRBD2	TRBV18	15	TRBJ2-5	.	CASSPSGGEEETQYF	TGTGCCAGCTCCCCGAGCGGGGGAGAAGAAGAGACCCAGTACTTC
.	TRBV30	13	TRBJ2-7	.	CAWSRNTLVEQYF	TGTGCCTGGAGTCGTAACACCCTCGTGGAGCAGTACTTC
.	TRBV2	16	TRBJ1-5	once	CASSEKGGVSIQPQHF	TGTGCCAGCAGCGAAAAAGGGGGGGTTTCTATTCAGCCCCAGCATTTT
TRBD2	TRBV30	16	TRBJ2-7	.	CAWSVLGEGRGYEQYF	TGTGCCTGGAGTGTACTAGGGGAGGGGAGGGGCTACGAGCAGTACTTC
.	TRBV7-9	15	TRBJ2-3	.	CASSLSAGTTDTQYF	TGTGCCAGCAGCTTGAGTGCGGGGACCACAGATACGCAGTATTTT
.	TRBV19	13	TRBJ1-5	.	CASSTHSNQPQHF	TGTGCCAGTAGTACCCATAGCAATCAGCCCCAGCATTTT
.	TRBV7-2	14	TRBJ1-2	.	CASSLGSGSYGYTF	TGTGCCAGCAGCTTAGGGTCCGGGAGCTATGGCTACACCTTC
.	TRBV5-1	16	TRBJ1-1	few	CASSTQDTAMNTEAFF	TGCGCCAGCAGCACCCAGGACACCGCTATGAACACTGAAGCTTTCTTT
.	TRBV7-2	16	TRBJ1-4	.	CASSLGGGRKDRKLFF	TGTGCCAGCAGCTTAGGGGGGGGACGTAAAGATCGAAAACTGTTTTTT
TRBD2	TRBV6-5	14	TRBJ2-5	.	CASSYSSGGETQYF	TGTGCCAGCAGTTACTCTAGCGGGGGGGAGACCCAGTACTTC
TRBD1	TRBV25-1	14	TRBJ1-1	.	CASRYQGANTEAFF	TGTGCCAGCCGCTACCAGGGGGCGAATACTGAAGCTTTCTTT
TRBD1	TRBV18	15	TRBJ1-4	.	CASSPGQSTNEKLFF	TGTGCCAGCTCACCGGGACAGTCCACTAATGAAAAACTGTTTTTT
TRBD1	TRBV16	17	TRBJ1-4	.	CASSQSLDRGANEKLFF	TGTGCCAGCAGCCAATCGCTGGACAGGGGGGCTAATGAAAAACTGTTTTTT
.	TRBV5-6	15	TRBJ1-6	.	CASSFGHLYNSPLHF	TGTGCCAGCAGCTTTGGACACCTCTATAATTCACCCCTCCACTTT
TRBD1	TRBV7-2	15	TRBJ2-7	.	CASSSSGQGAREQYF	TGTGCCAGCAGCTCGTCGGGACAGGGGGCAAGGGAGCAGTACTTC
.	TRBV4-1	13	TRBJ1-6	.	CASTTARNSPLHF	TGCGCCAGCACCACCGCCCGGAATTCACCCCTCCACTTT
.	TRBV7-9	15	TRBJ2-7	.	CASSGRDTQWHEQYF	TGTGCCAGCAGCGGAAGGGACACCCAGTGGCACGAGCAGTACTTC
.	TRBV30	14	TRBJ1-4	.	CAWSARGVKEKLFF	TGTGCCTGGAGCGCCCGGGGGGTTAAGGAAAAACTGTTTTTT
.	TRBV29-1	12	TRBJ2-7	.	CSANAEDYEQYF	TGCAGCGCAAATGCAGAAGACTACGAGCAGTACTTC
.	TRBV6-5	15	TRBJ2-6	.	CASSYPSSGANVLTF	TGTGCCAGCAGTTACCCCTCCTCTGGGGCCAACGTCCTGACTTTC
.	TRBV5-6	13	TRBJ1-2	.	CASSSGIDYGYTF	TGTGCCAGCAGTTCAGGGATTGACTATGGCTACACCTTC
TRBD1	TRBV29-1	14	TRBJ1-2	.	CSVERQGQNYGYTF	TGCAGCGTTGAAAGACAGGGGCAGAACTATGGCTACACCTTC
TRBD1	TRBV6-5	15	TRBJ1-2	.	CASRPGGTGGYGYTF	TGTGCCAGCAGGCCGGGGGGTACAGGGGGATATGGCTACACCTTC
TRBD1	TRBV6-1	16	TRBJ1-2	.	CASSERTGGFNYGYTF	TGTGCCAGCAGTGAAAGGACAGGGGGCTTCAACTATGGCTACACCTTC
TRBD1	TRBV10-3	14	TRBJ1-2	.	CASRQGNGNYGYTF	TGTGCCAGCCGACAGGGGAACGGTAACTATGGCTACACCTTC
.	TRBV6-5	13	TRBJ1-1	.	CASSYQGPTEAFF	TGTGCCAGCAGTTATCAGGGGCCCACTGAAGCTTTCTTT
.	TRBV4-3	15	TRBJ2-1	.	CASSQEGGQGGEQFF	TGCGCCAGCAGCCAAGAGGGTGGGCAGGGCGGTGAGCAGTTCTTC
TRBD1	TRBV7-9	15	TRBJ1-1	.	CSSSLDGQGHRGAFF	TGTTCCAGCAGCTTGGACGGACAGGGCCACCGAGGAGCTTTCTTT
.	TRBV19	14	TRBJ1-2	.	CASSIPGVSYGYTF	TGTGCCAGTAGTATTCCAGGGGTCTCGTATGGCTACACCTTC